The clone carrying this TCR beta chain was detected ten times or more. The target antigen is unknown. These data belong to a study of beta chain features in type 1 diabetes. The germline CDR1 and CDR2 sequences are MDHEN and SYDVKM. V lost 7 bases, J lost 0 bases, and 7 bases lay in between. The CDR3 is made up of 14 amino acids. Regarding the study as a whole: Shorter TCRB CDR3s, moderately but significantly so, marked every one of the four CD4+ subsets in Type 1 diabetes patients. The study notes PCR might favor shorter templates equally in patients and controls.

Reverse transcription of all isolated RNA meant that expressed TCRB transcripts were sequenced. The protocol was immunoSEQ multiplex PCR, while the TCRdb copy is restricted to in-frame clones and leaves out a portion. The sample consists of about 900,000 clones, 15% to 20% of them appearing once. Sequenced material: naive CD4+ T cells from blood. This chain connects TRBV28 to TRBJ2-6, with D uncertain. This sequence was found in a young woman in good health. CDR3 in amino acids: CASKTSSGANVLTF. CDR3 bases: TGTGCCAGCAAGACAAGCTCTGGGGCCAACGTCCTGACTTTC.